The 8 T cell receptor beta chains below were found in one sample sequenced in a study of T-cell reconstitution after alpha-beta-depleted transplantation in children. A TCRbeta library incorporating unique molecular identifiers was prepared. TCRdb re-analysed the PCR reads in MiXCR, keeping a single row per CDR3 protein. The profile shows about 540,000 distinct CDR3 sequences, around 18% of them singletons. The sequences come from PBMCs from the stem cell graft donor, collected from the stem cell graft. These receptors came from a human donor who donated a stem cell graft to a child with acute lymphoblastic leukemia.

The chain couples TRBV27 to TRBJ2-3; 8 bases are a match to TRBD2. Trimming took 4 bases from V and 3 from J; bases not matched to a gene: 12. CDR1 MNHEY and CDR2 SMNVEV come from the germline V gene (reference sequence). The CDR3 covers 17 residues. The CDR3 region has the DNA TGTGCCAGCAGTTCTTATGCCCTAGCGGGCTTGACAGATACGCAGTATTTT. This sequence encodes CASSSYALAGLTDTQYF.

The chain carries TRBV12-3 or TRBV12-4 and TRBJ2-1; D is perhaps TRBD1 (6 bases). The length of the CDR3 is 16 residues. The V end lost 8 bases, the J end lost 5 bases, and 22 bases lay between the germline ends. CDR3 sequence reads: CASLPPNRALDNEQFF. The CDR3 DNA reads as TGTGCCAGCCTACCACCAAACAGGGCTTTGGACAATGAGCAGTTCTTC.

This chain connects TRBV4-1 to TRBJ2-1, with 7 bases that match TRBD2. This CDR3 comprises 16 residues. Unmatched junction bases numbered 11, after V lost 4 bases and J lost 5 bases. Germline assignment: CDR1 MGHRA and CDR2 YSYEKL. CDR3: CASSPLLGLDNNEQFF. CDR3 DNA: TGCGCCAGCAGCCCATTACTAGGACTAGATAACAATGAGCAGTTCTTC.

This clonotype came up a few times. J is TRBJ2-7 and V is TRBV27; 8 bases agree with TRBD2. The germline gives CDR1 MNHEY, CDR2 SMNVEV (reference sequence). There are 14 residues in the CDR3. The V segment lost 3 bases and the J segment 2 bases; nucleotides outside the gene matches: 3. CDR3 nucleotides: TGTGCCAGCAGTTTTAGCGGGATAACCTACGAGCAGTACTTC. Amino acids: CASSFSGITYEQYF.

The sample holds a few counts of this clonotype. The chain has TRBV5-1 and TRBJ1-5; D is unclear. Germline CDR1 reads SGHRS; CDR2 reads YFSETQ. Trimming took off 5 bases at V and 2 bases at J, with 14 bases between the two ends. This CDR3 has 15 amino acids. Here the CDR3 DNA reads TGCGCCAGCAGATTGACACTCGGGGGCAATCAGCCCCAGCATTTT. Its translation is CASRLTLGGNQPQHF.

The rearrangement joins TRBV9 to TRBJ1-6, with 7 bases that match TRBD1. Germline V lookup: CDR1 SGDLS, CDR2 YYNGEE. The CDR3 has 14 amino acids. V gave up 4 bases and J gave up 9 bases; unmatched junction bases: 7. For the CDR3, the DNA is TGTGCCAGCAGCATCACAGGGGATACTTCACCCCTCCACTTT. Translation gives CASSITGDTSPLHF.

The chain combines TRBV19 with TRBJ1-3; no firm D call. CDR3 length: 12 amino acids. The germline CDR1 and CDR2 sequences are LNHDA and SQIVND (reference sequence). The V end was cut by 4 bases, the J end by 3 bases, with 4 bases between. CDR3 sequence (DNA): TGTGCCAGTAGTACCCTTGGAAACACCATATATTTT. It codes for CASSTLGNTIYF.

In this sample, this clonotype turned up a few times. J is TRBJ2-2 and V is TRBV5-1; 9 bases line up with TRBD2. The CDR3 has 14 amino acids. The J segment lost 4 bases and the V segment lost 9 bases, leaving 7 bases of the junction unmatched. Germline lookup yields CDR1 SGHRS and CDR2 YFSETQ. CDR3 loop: CATGMTSGTGELFF. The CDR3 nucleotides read TGCGCCACCGGGATGACTAGCGGCACCGGGGAGCTGTTTTTT.